A single sample gave rise to the 3 T cell receptor beta chains below, sequenced in a study of shared clonotypes between healthy human individuals. Method: immunoSEQ multiplex PCR; TCRdb's copy keeps in-frame clones and lacks some. The data show around 610,000 clones, 95% to 97% seen once. Positively selected for CCR7, the CD45RO-negative cells used as naive CD8 cells excluded terminally differentiated effector memory CD45RA+ cells. Sequenced input: naive CD8+ T cells sorted from blood. The origin of the receptors is a woman in her 30s in good health.

CDR3 residues: CATLTGNGYTF. As DNA, the CDR3 is TGTGCCACCTTGACAGGGAATGGCTACACCTTC. The chain has TRBV19 and TRBJ1-2, with TRBD1 matching over 7 bases. With 10 bases clipped from V and 6 bases from J, the junction kept 5 bases outside the gene matches. The CDR3 totals 11 residues. Germline CDR1 reads LNHDA; CDR2 reads SQIVND (reference sequence). Using reference TRBV19 and TRBJ1-2 for the parts outside the CDR3, the full variable domain is DGGITQSPKYLFRKEGQNVTLSCEQNLNHDAMYWYRQDPGQGLRLIYYSQIVNDFQKGDIAEGYSVSREKKESFPLTVTSAQKNPTAFYLCATLTGNGYTFGSGTRLTVV.

V is TRBV27 and J is TRBJ2-1; TRBD1 matches at 7 bases. Trimming at V came to 0 bases and at J to 4 bases, leaving 9 bases not matched to a gene. Germline values: CDR1 MNHEY, CDR2 SMNVEV (reference sequence). This CDR3 contains 17 residues. CDR3 nucleotide sequence: TGTGCCAGCAGTTTATCTCTAGGGACAGAGGTATACAATGAGCAGTTCTTC. Amino acids: CASSLSLGTEVYNEQFF.

With respect to this clone: Distinct nucleotide sequences in the sample also encode this CDR3. The J gene is TRBJ1-2, the V gene TRBV5-6, with TRBD1 as a possible D gene (5 bases). Germline CDR1 SGHDT, CDR2 YYEEEE. V lost 2 bases and J lost 8, with 13 bases in between. There are 13 residues in the CDR3. CDR3 DNA: TGTGCCAGCAGCTTAGGGAGGAGGGGAGGCTACACCTTC. Its translation: CASSLGRRGGYTF.